The TCR beta chain under discussion was sequenced for a study of blood T cell repertoires in COVID-19. At the level of the study: Italy, Spain and the United States were the sources of the convalescent and acute COVID-19 samples.

Trimming shortened V by 2 bases and J by 4 bases, and 17 bases separated the two germline ends. The germline V gene has CDR1 PRHDT and CDR2 FYEKMQ (reference sequence). CDR3 length: 16 residues. Only in-frame clones appear in the TCRdb table, and some are missing; sequencing was by immunoSEQ multiplex PCR. The sample has roughly 150,000 clones, 87% seen once; the top ten hold less than 6.5%. The chain couples TRBV13 to TRBJ1-2; D not resolved. The sequence was collected from a human donor in a cohort sampled during active COVID-19. Specimen: peripheral blood. The CDR3 sequence: CASSLWAARDSYGYTF. The CDR3, as DNA: TGTGCCAGCAGCTTATGGGCCGCTCGCGATAGCTATGGCTACACCTTC.